This entry is about one T cell receptor (beta chain). Its target is not known. Generated by immunoSEQ multiplex PCR, the TCRdb table keeps only in-frame clones and is missing some. This table has around 300,000 clones, 65% to 90% appearing once. Germline trimming cut 1 base from V and 8 bases from J; bases unmatched to any gene: 3. This CDR3 has 15 residues. Germline V lookup: CDR1 SGHNT, CDR2 YENEEA. This sample is drawn from a study of cytomegalovirus exposure and HLA in healthy donors. Regarding the study as a whole: Among TCR beta chains, those listed as cytomegalovirus-associated numbered some 170. For most TCR sequences rarity was the rule, although some public TCRs occurred in many donors. The tendency of first-cohort TCR clusters to co-occur in the 110 or so validation repertoires emerged from a later analysis. Confirmation was obtained in vitro that three CMV-associated chains are specific for CMV antigens.

This rearrangement joins TRBV11-3 to TRBJ1-4; 11 bases are a match to TRBD1. The TCR sequence derives from a woman in her late teens or twenties in good health and CMV-seronegative. The specimen sequenced was PBMCs. CDR3 sequence (DNA): TGTGCCAGCAGCTTAGGGGACAGGGGGATGGAAAAACTGTTTTTT. It encodes CASSLGDRGMEKLFF.